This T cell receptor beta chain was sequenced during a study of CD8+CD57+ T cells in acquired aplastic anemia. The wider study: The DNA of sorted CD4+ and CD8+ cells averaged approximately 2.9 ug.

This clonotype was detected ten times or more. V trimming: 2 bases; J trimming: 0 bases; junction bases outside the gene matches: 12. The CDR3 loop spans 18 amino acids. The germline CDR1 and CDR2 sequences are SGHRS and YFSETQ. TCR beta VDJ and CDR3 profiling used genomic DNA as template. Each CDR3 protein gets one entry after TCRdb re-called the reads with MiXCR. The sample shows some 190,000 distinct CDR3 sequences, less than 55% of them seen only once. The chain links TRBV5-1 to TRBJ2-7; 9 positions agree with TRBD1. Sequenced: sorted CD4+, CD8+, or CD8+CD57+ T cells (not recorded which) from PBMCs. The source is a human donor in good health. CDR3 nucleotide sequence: TGCGCCAGCAGCTTATCGTCAATCCGGGACAGGGACTCCTACGAGCAGTACTTC. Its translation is CASSLSSIRDRDSYEQYF. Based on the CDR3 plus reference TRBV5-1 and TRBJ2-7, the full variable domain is KAGVTQTPRYLIKTRGQQVTLSCSPISGHRSVSWYQQTPGQGLQFLFEYFSETQRNKGNFPGRFSGRQFSNSRSEMNVSTLELGDSALYLCASSLSSIRDRDSYEQYFGPGTRLTVT.